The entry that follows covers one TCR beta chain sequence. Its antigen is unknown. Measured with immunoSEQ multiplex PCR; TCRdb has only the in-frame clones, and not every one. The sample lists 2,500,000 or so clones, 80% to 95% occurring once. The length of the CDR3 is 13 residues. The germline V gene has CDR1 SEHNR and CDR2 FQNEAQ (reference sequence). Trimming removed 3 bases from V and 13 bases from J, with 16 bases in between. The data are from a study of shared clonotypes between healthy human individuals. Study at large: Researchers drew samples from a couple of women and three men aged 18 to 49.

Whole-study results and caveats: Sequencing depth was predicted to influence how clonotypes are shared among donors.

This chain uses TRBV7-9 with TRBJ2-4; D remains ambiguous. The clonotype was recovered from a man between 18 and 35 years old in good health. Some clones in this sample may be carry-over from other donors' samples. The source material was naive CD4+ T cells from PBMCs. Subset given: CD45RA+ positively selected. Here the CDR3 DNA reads TGTGCCAGCAGCTTTGAGTGGCAGGCCCTACAGTACTTC. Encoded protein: CASSFEWQALQYF.